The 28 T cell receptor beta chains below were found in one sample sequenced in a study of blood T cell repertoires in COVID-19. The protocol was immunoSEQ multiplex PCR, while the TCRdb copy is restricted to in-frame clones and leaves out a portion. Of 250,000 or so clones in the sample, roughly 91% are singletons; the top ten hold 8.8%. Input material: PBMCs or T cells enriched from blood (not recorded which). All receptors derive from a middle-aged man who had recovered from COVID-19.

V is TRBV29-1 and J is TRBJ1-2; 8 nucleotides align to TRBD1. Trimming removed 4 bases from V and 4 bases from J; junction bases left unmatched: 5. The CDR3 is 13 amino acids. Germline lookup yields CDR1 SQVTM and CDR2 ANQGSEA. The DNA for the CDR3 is TGCAGCGTTGTAGAGGGGACAGGCTATGGCTACACCTTC. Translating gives CSVVEGTGYGYTF.

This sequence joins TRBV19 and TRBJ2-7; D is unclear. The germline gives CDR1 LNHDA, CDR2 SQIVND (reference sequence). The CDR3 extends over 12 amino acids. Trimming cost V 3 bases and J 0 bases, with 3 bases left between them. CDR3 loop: CASSINSYEQYF. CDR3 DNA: TGTGCCAGTAGTATCAACTCCTACGAGCAGTACTTC.

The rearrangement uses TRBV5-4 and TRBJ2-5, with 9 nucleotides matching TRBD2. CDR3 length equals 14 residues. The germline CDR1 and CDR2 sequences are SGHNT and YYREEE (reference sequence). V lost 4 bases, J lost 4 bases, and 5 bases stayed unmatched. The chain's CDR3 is CASSRAGGTETQYF. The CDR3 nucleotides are TGTGCCAGCAGCAGAGCGGGAGGAACAGAGACCCAGTACTTC.

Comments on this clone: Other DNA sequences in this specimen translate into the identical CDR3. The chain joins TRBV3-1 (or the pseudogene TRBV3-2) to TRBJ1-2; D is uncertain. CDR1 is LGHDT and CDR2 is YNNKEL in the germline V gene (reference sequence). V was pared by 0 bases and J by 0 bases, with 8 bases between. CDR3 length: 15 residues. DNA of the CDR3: TGTGCCAGCAGCCAAGATTTAGCAGCTAACTATGGCTACACCTTC. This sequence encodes CASSQDLAANYGYTF.

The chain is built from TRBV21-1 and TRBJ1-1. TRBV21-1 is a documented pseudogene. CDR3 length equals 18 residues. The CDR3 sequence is CASSKVGGFNREDTEAFF. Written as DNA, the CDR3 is TGTGCCAGCAGCAAAGTCGGGGGTTTTAATAGGGAGGACACTGAAGCTTTCTTT.

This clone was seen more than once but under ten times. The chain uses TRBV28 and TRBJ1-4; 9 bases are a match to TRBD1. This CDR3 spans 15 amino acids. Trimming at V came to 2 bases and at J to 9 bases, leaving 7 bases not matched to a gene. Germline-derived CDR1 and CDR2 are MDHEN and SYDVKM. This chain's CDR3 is CASSLRGQGAKKLFF. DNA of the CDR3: TGTGCCAGCAGTTTACGGGGACAGGGAGCGAAAAAACTGTTTTTT. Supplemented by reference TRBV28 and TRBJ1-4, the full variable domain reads DVKVTQSSRYLVKRTGEKVFLECVQDMDHENMFWYRQDPGLGLRLIYFSYDVKMKEKGDIPEGYSVSREKKERFSLILESASTNQTSMYLCASSLRGQGAKKLFFGSGTQLSVL.

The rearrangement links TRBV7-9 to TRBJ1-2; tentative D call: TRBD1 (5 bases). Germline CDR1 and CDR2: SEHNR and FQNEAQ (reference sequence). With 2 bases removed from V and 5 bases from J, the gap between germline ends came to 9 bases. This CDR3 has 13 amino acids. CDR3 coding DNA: TGTGCCAGCAGCTTAATTCAGGGTTATGGCTACACCTTC. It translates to CASSLIQGYGYTF.

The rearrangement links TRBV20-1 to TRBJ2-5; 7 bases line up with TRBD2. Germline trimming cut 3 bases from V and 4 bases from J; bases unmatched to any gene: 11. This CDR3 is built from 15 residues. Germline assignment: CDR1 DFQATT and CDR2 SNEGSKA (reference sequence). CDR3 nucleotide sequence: TGCAGTGCTAGTTGGGGGGGGATTTTCGGAGAGACCCAGTACTTC. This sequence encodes CSASWGGIFGETQYF.

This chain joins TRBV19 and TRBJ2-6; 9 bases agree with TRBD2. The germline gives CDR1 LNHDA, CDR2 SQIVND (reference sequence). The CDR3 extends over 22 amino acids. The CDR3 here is CATSSITGRALAGSSGANVLTF. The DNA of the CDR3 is TGTGCAACCAGTAGTATTACTGGGAGGGCTCTAGCGGGGAGCTCTGGGGCCAACGTCCTGACTTTC.

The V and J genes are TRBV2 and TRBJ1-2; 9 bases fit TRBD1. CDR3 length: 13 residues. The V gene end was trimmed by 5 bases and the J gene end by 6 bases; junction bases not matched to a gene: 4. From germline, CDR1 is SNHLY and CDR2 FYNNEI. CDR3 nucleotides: TGTGCCAGCAGTACCGGGACAGGGAATGGCTACACCTTC. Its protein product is CASSTGTGNGYTF.

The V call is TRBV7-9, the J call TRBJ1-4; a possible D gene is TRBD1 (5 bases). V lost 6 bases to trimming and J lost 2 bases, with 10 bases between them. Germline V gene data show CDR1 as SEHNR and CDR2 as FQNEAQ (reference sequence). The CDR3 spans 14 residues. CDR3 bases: TGTGCCAGCAGTGTGGGGCGGACTAATGAAAAACTGTTTTTT. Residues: CASSVGRTNEKLFF.

CDR3 DNA: TGTGCCACCCAAGGGTCAGGGGGCAGGAAGCCCCAGCATTTT. It specifies CATQGSGGRKPQHF. The chain has TRBV19 and TRBJ1-5, with TRBD1 matching over 8 bases. Germline V gene data show CDR1 as LNHDA and CDR2 as SQIVND (reference sequence). The ends lost 10 bases at V and 8 bases at J; junction bases unmatched: 13. This CDR3 has 14 amino acids.

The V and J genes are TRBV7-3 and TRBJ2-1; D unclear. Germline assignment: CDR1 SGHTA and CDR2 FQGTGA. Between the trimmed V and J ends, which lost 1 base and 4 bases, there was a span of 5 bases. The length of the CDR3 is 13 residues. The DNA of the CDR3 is TGTGCCAGCAGCTTAAGGAGTTACAATGAGCAGTTCTTC. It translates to CASSLRSYNEQFF. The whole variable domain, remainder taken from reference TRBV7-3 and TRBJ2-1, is GAGVSQTPSNKVTEKGKYVELRCDPISGHTALYWYRQSLGQGPEFLIYFQGTGAADDSGLPNDRFFAVRPEGSVSTLKIQRTERGDSAVYLCASSLRSYNEQFFGPGTRLTVL.

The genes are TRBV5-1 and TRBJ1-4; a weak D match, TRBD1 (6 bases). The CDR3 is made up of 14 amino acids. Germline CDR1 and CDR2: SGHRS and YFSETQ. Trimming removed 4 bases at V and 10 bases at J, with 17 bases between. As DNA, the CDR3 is TGCGCCAGCAGCGCGGGGGGCGAAAGCGGAAAACTGTTTTTT. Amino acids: CASSAGGESGKLFF.

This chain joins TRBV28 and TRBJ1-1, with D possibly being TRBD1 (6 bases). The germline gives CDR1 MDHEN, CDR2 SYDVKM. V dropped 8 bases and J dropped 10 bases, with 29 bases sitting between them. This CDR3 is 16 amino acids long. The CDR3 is CASCPSRGSFGCGAFF. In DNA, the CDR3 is TGTGCCAGCTGTCCTTCCAGGGGATCCTTCGGTTGCGGAGCTTTCTTT.

The CDR3 bases are TGTGCCAGCAGCTTAGAGGTGGCAGGGGCAGGCGCTGAAGCTTTCTTT. Protein: CASSLEVAGAGAEAFF. V usage is TRBV7-9 and J usage is TRBJ1-1, with D perhaps TRBD1 (6 bases). V lost 1 base and J 6 bases, leaving 18 bases between the germline ends. The germline V gene has CDR1 SEHNR and CDR2 FQNEAQ (reference sequence). CDR3 length equals 16 residues.

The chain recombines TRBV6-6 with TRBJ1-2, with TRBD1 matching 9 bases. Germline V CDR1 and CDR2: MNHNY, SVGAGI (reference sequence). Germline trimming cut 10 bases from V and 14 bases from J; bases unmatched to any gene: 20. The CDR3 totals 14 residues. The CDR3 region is CATRTGADYGYPTF. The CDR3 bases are TGTGCCACCAGGACAGGGGCAGACTATGGCTACCCTACCTTC.

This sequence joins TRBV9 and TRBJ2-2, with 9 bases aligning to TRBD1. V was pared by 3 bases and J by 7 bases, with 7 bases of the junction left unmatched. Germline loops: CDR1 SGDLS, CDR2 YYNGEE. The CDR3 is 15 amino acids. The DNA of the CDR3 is TGTGCCAGCAGCGCTTCTACAGGGGGCAGCGGGGAGCTGTTTTTT. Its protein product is CASSASTGGSGELFF.

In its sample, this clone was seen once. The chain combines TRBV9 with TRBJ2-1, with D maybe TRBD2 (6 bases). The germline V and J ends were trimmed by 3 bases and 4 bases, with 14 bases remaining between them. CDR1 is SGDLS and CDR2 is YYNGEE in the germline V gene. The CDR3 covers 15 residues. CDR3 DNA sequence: TGTGCCAGCAGCGAACAAGGGACTTTGTACAATGAGCAGTTCTTC. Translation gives CASSEQGTLYNEQFF.

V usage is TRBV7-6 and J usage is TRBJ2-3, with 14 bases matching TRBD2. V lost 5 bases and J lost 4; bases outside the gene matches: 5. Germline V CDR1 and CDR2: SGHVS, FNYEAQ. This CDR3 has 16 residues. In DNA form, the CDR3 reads TGTGCCAGCAGCATCGGGACTAGCGGGGGTGCAGATACGCAGTATTTT. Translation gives CASSIGTSGGADTQYF.

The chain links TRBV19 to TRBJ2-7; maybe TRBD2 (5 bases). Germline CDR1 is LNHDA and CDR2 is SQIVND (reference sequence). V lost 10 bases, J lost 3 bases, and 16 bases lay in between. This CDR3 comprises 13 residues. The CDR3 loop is CATRARGYYEQYF. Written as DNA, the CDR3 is TGTGCCACCCGGGCACGGGGTTACTACGAGCAGTACTTC.

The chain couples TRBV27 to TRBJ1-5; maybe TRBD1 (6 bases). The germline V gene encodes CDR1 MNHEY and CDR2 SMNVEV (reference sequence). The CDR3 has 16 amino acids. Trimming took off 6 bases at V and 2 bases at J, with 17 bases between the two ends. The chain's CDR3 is CASRQNSGAGNQPQHF. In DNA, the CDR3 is TGTGCCAGCAGGCAGAATTCAGGGGCTGGCAATCAGCCCCAGCATTTT.

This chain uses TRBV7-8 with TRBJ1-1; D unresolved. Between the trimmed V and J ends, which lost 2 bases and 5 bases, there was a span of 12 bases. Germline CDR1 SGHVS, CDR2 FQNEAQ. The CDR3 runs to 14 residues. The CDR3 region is CASSLTGRGTEAFF. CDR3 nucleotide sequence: TGTGCCAGCAGCTTAACGGGGAGAGGGACTGAAGCTTTCTTT. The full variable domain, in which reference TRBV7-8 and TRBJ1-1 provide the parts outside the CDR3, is GAGVSQSPRYKVAKRGQDVALRCDPISGHVSLFWYQQALGQGPEFLTYFQNEAQLDKSGLPSDRFFAERPEGSVSTLKIQRTQQEDSAVYLCASSLTGRGTEAFFGQGTRLTVV.

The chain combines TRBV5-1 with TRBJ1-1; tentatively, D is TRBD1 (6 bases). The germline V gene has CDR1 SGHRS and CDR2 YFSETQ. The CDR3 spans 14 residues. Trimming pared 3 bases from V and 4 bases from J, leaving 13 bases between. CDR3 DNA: TGCGCCAGCAGCTCTACAGGGTTGGGCACTGAAGCTTTCTTT. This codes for CASSSTGLGTEAFF.

The CDR3 nucleotides are TGTGCCAGCAGCAAAGACTACTCTGGATTGACAGATACGCAGTATTTT. It is translated as CASSKDYSGLTDTQYF. The chain uses TRBV7-6 and TRBJ2-3; maybe TRBD2 (5 bases). Germline CDR1 is SGHVS and CDR2 is FNYEAQ. The germline V and J ends were trimmed by 5 bases and 3 bases, with 18 bases remaining between them. CDR3 size: 16 residues.

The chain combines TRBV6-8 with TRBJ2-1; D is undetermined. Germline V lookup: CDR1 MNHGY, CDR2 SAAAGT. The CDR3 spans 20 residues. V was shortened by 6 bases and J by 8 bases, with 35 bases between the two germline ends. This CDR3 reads CASRKAGSAAVPIFTHEQFF. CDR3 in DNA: TGTGCCAGCAGAAAAGCTGGGTCGGCGGCAGTCCCGATTTTTACCCATGAGCAGTTCTTC.

The CDR3 region is CASSPTGQGRGNEQFF. The CDR3 coding sequence is TGTGCCAGCAGCCCGACCGGACAGGGAAGAGGCAATGAGCAGTTCTTC. V and J are TRBV7-2 and TRBJ2-1, with 8 bases that match TRBD1. The CDR3 sequence is 16 residues long. The junction had 12 bases not matched to a gene; V was cut back by 5 bases and J by 6 bases. Germline V gene lookup returns CDR1 SGHTA and CDR2 FQGNSA.

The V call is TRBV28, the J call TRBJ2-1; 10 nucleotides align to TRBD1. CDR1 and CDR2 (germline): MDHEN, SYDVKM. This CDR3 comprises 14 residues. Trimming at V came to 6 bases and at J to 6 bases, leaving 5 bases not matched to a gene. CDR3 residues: CASSGQGVINEQFF. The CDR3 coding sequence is TGTGCCAGCAGCGGACAGGGGGTGATCAATGAGCAGTTCTTC.